The 26 T cell receptor beta chains presented below share a single source sample, sequenced in a study of T cell responses to AZD1222 COVID-19 vaccine. Measured with immunoSEQ multiplex PCR; TCRdb has only the in-frame clones, and not every one. The sample holds 110,000 to 150,000 clones; approximately 91% are singletons and the top ten take less than 2%. The sequences come from peripheral blood, collected 28 days after the second AZD1222 dose. Source of these receptors: an adult who received the AZD1222 COVID-19 vaccine.

This clone was observed a single time. The V call is TRBV9, the J call TRBJ1-3; maybe TRBD1 (6 bases). This CDR3 has 15 amino acids. The germline V gene encodes CDR1 SGDLS and CDR2 YYNGEE. Trimming cost V 6 bases and J 0 bases, with 13 bases left between them. The CDR3 sequence is CASTTGSVSGNTIYF. CDR3 coding DNA: TGTGCCAGCACAACAGGGTCGGTCTCTGGAAACACCATATATTTT. Full variable domain (missing parts from reference TRBV9 and TRBJ1-3): DSGVTQTPKHLITATGQRVTLRCSPRSGDLSVYWYQQSLDQGLQFLIQYYNGEERAKGNILERFSAQQFPDLHSELNLSSLELGDSALYFCASTTGSVSGNTIYFGEGSWLTVV.

In DNA form, the CDR3 reads TGTGCCAGCAGCTTGCGACTAGAGCAGTTCTTC. It codes for CASSLRLEQFF. The chain is built from TRBV5-4 and TRBJ2-1; a possible D gene is TRBD2 (5 bases). V lost 1 base and J lost 10, with 6 bases in between. The V gene's germline CDR1 is SGHNT and CDR2 YYREEE (reference sequence). CDR3 length: 11 residues.

V is TRBV6-6 and J is TRBJ2-7; possible D gene TRBD2, 5 bases. Trimming shortened V by 2 bases and J by 0 bases, and 8 bases separated the two germline ends. Germline CDR1 is MNHNY and CDR2 is SVGAGI (reference sequence). CDR3 length: 14 amino acids. The CDR3 reads CASSYGLISYEQYF. In DNA, the CDR3 is TGTGCCAGCAGTTACGGACTGATCTCCTACGAGCAGTACTTC.

V and J are TRBV12-3 or TRBV12-4 and TRBJ1-2; D unresolved. The V and J ends lost 5 bases and 2 bases respectively, with 9 bases between them. The CDR3 is made up of 13 amino acids. The CDR3 spells CASSGRANYGYTF. The DNA for the CDR3 is TGTGCCAGCAGTGGACGGGCGAACTATGGCTACACCTTC.

The rearrangement links TRBV5-1 to TRBJ2-1, with 8 bases matching TRBD1. CDR1 and CDR2 from the germline V gene are SGHRS and YFSETQ. J gave up 4 bases and V 4 bases, and 10 bases lay outside the gene matches. CDR3 length: 16 amino acids. Here the CDR3 DNA reads TGCGCCAGCAGCAAGGACAGGGCCCCTTCATACAATGAGCAGTTCTTC. Its translation is CASSKDRAPSYNEQFF.

Regarding this clone: Mismatch with germline at one junction end may stem from a read error. The chain couples TRBV7-7 to TRBJ2-3, with D maybe TRBD1 (6 bases). CDR3 length equals 16 residues. CDR1 and CDR2 (germline): SSHAT, FNYEAQ (reference sequence). Here the CDR3 reads CASSLGLGANTDTQYF. The CDR3 DNA reads as TGTGCTAGCAGCTTAGGCCTGGGGGCTAACACAGATACGCAGTATTTT.

The chain joins TRBV18 to TRBJ2-5; D is possibly TRBD1 (6 bases). Germline V gene data show CDR1 as KGHSH and CDR2 as LQKENI. The CDR3 length is 14 residues. Trimming stripped 6 bases from V and 5 bases from J, with 16 bases between. CDR3 in amino acids: CASSQSRGRETQYF. The CDR3 DNA reads TGTGCCAGCTCCCAATCCAGGGGACGGGAGACCCAGTACTTC.

The V and J genes are TRBV7-9 and TRBJ1-5; 7 bases match TRBD1. CDR3 length: 12 residues. Losses at the gene ends were 5 bases for V and 11 bases for J; bases not matched to a gene: 6. Germline lookup yields CDR1 SEHNR and CDR2 FQNEAQ (reference sequence). CDR3 sequence: CASSTLDRAQHF. In nucleotides, the CDR3 is TGTGCCAGCAGCACCCTTGACAGGGCCCAGCATTTT.

This sequence joins TRBV7-3 and TRBJ2-2, with D possibly matching TRBD2 (6 bases). This CDR3 contains 16 residues. Between the trimmed V and J ends, which lost 5 bases and 2 bases, there was a span of 15 bases. From germline, CDR1 is SGHTA and CDR2 FQGTGA. Written as DNA, the CDR3 is TGTGCCAGCAGCCAAACTCCGGGAGCCAACACCGGGGAGCTGTTTTTT. Translation gives CASSQTPGANTGELFF.

This chain connects TRBV3-1 (or the pseudogene TRBV3-2) to TRBJ2-3; possibly TRBD1 or TRBD2 for D (6 bases each). This CDR3 contains 15 residues. CDR1 is LGHDT, CDR2 YNNKEL, per germline (reference sequence). The germline V and J ends were trimmed by 1 base and 4 bases, with 12 bases remaining between them. In nucleotides, the CDR3 is TGTGCCAGCAGCCAAGTGTGGGGGGCCTCAGATACGCAGTATTTT. Protein sequence: CASSQVWGASDTQYF.

The J gene is TRBJ1-6, the V gene TRBV5-4; no clear D gene. The CDR3 totals 11 residues. Germline CDR1 reads SGHNT; CDR2 reads YYREEE (reference sequence). Trimming took off 3 bases at V and 8 bases at J, with 3 bases between the two ends. CDR3 in DNA: TGTGCCAGCAGCTACTATTCACCCCTCCACTTT. This sequence encodes CASSYYSPLHF.

The genes are TRBV7-2 and TRBJ2-1; 9 nucleotides match TRBD2. Germline V CDR1 and CDR2: SGHTA, FQGNSA. The CDR3 has 15 amino acids. V gave up 5 bases and J gave up 5 bases; unmatched junction bases: 7. CDR3 nucleotide sequence: TGTGCCAGCAGCCCTATAGCGGGGGCCAACAATGAGCAGTTCTTC. It is translated as CASSPIAGANNEQFF.

V and J are TRBV6-5 and TRBJ1-4; D might be TRBD1 (5 bases). This CDR3 is 14 amino acids long. Germline CDR1 reads MNHEY; CDR2 reads SVGAGI. V dropped 10 bases and J dropped 3 bases, with 15 bases sitting between them. CDR3 loop: CATTVGGANEKLFF. In DNA, the CDR3 is TGTGCCACCACCGTAGGAGGGGCTAATGAAAAACTGTTTTTT.

The V gene is TRBV6-5, the J gene TRBJ2-7; a possible D gene is TRBD2 (5 bases). The length of the CDR3 is 13 residues. V was clipped by 6 bases and J by 1 base, with 10 bases between them. Germline CDR1 is MNHEY and CDR2 is SVGAGI. The CDR3 reads CASRPSGSYEQYF. Here the CDR3 DNA reads TGTGCCAGCAGACCCTCGGGGTCCTACGAGCAGTACTTC.

The chain is built from TRBV15 and TRBJ2-7; either TRBD1 or TRBD2 may supply D (5 bases each). This CDR3 spans 12 amino acids. The germline V and J ends were trimmed by 3 bases and 10 bases, with 13 bases remaining between them. In germline, CDR1 is LNHNV, CDR2 YYDKDF (reference sequence). The CDR3 protein is CATSRGETQQYF. CDR3 bases: TGTGCCACCAGCAGGGGGGAGACCCAACAGTACTTC.

This sequence joins TRBV19 and TRBJ2-1; 7 bases are a match to TRBD1. Germline V gene data show CDR1 as LNHDA and CDR2 as SQIVND (reference sequence). With V trimmed by 7 bases and J by 6 bases, 12 bases remained unmatched. CDR3 length: 15 amino acids. The CDR3 DNA follows: TGTGCCAGTACTCGACTACGGGACAGTGGCAATGAGCAGTTCTTC. Translating gives CASTRLRDSGNEQFF.

The chain is built from TRBV11-2 and TRBJ2-7, with 9 nucleotides matching TRBD2. Unmatched junction bases numbered 4, after V lost 1 base and J lost 3 bases. Looked up from germline, CDR1 is SGHAT and CDR2 is FQNNGV. CDR3 length: 15 residues. The CDR3 is CASSLGGGEDYEQYF. CDR3 in DNA: TGTGCCAGCAGCTTAGGCGGGGGGGAGGACTACGAGCAGTACTTC.

This chain joins TRBV2 and TRBJ2-7, with D possibly TRBD1 on 6 matching bases. V gave up 0 bases and J gave up 3 bases, with 6 bases separating them. The CDR3 runs to 13 residues. Germline CDR1 is SNHLY and CDR2 is FYNNEI. CDR3 sequence: CASSEARGYEQYF. As DNA, the CDR3 is TGTGCCAGCAGTGAAGCCAGGGGCTACGAGCAGTACTTC.

The chain recombines TRBV3-1 (or the pseudogene TRBV3-2) with TRBJ2-2; TRBD1 might be the D (7 bases). The CDR3 runs to 16 residues. Per germline, CDR1 LGHDT and CDR2 YNNKEL (reference sequence). The germline V and J ends were trimmed by 5 bases and 7 bases, with 20 bases remaining between them. For the CDR3, the DNA is TGTGCCAGCAGCTTACGTGCAGGGGGGCGCGGCGGGGAGCTGTTTTTT. It encodes CASSLRAGGRGGELFF.

V usage is TRBV10-2 and J usage is TRBJ1-1; 8 bases align to TRBD1. Looked up from germline, CDR1 is WSHSY and CDR2 is SAAADI. Trimming removed 7 bases from V and 1 base from J; junction bases left unmatched: 2. The CDR3 is 13 residues long. The CDR3 is CASNGQGNTEAFF. DNA for the CDR3: TGCGCCAGCAACGGACAGGGGAACACTGAAGCTTTCTTT.

The V gene is TRBV7-2, the J gene TRBJ2-5, with 10 bases that match TRBD2. V lost 3 bases and J lost 1; bases outside the gene matches: 5. The CDR3 contains 16 residues. Looked up from germline, CDR1 is SGHTA and CDR2 is FQGNSA. CDR3 amino acids: CASSLGLAQSQETQYF. The DNA for the CDR3 is TGTGCCAGCAGCTTGGGACTAGCGCAAAGCCAAGAGACCCAGTACTTC. The full variable domain, with the rest looked up from reference TRBV7-2 and TRBJ2-5, is GAGVSQSPSNKVTEKGKDVELRCDPISGHTALYWYRQSLGQGLEFLIYFQGNSAPDKSGLPSDRFSAERTGGSVSTLTIQRTQQEDSAVYLCASSLGLAQSQETQYFGPGTRLLVL.

The V gene is TRBV18, the J gene TRBJ1-2; the D is unclear. The CDR3 has 13 amino acids. V was trimmed by 3 bases and J by 8 bases, leaving 13 bases between them. The germline V gene encodes CDR1 KGHSH and CDR2 LQKENI. Here the CDR3 reads CASSPFRFEGYTF. The CDR3, as DNA: TGTGCCAGCTCACCTTTCAGGTTCGAGGGCTACACCTTC.

The chain is built from TRBV5-1 and TRBJ1-1; 8 nucleotides line up with TRBD1. This CDR3 has 17 amino acids. Germline-derived CDR1 and CDR2 are SGHRS and YFSETQ. V gave up 0 bases and J gave up 0 bases; unmatched junction bases: 7. CDR3: CASSLVAGGLMNTEAFF. The DNA for the CDR3 is TGCGCCAGCAGCTTGGTGGCAGGGGGCCTCATGAACACTGAAGCTTTCTTT.

This clone was recorded a few times. The chain links TRBV5-8 to TRBJ2-2; maybe TRBD1 (5 bases). The length of the CDR3 is 16 residues. V gave up 0 bases and J gave up 6 bases, with 15 bases separating them. Germline CDR1 reads SGHTS; CDR2 reads YDEGEE. CDR3 sequence reads: CASSLVTVSFPGELFF. DNA of the CDR3: TGTGCCAGCAGCTTGGTGACAGTCTCCTTTCCCGGGGAGCTGTTTTTT.

The genes are TRBV11-1 and TRBJ1-2; 8 bases map to TRBD1. This CDR3 comprises 15 residues. In germline, CDR1 is SGHAT, CDR2 FQDESV (reference sequence). J gave up 0 bases and V 5 bases, and 5 bases lay outside the gene matches. The CDR3 loop is CASSPGQGTNYGYTF. The CDR3 bases are TGTGCCAGCAGCCCAGGACAGGGCACTAACTATGGCTACACCTTC.

This clone was found once. The chain combines TRBV7-6 with TRBJ2-1, with TRBD1 as a possible D gene (7 bases). Germline CDR1 SGHVS, CDR2 FNYEAQ. V lost 7 bases, J lost 2 bases, and 15 bases lay in between. This CDR3 region has 15 residues. The DNA of the CDR3 is TGTGCCAGCAAAGGGGGCGGGGTAACCTACAATGAGCAGTTCTTC. Translating it yields CASKGGGVTYNEQFF.